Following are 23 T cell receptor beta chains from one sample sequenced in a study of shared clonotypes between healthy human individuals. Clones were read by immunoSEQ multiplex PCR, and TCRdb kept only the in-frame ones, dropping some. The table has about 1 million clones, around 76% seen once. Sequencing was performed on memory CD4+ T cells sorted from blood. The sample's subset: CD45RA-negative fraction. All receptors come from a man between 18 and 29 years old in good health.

CDR3 loop: CASSQQGEWGGYTF. The CDR3 nucleotides are TGCGCCAGCAGCCAACAGGGGGAGTGGGGTGGCTACACCTTC. This sequence joins TRBV4-1 and TRBJ1-2, with 7 bases lining up with TRBD1. This CDR3 has 14 residues. The J segment lost 7 bases and the V segment lost 2 bases, leaving 7 bases of the junction unmatched. From germline, CDR1 is MGHRA and CDR2 YSYEKL.

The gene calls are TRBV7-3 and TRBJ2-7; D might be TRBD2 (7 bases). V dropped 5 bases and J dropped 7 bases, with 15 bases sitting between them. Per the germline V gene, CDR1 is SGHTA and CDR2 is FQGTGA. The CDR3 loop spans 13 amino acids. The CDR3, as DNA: TGTGCCAGCAGCACCCAACAGGGAGGGGAGCAGTACTTC. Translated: CASSTQQGGEQYF.

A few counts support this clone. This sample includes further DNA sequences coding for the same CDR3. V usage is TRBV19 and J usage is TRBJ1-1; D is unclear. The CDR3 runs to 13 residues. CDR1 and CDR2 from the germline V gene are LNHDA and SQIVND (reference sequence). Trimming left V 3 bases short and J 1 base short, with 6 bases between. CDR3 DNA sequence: TGTGCCAGTAGTATCCCTCAGAACACTGAAGCTTTCTTT. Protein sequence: CASSIPQNTEAFF.

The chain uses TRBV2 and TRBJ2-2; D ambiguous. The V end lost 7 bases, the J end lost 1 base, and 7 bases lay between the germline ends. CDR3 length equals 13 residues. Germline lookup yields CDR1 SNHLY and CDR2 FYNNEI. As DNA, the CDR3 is TGTGCCAGCAACAAGGGGAACACCGGGGAGCTGTTTTTT. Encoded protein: CASNKGNTGELFF.

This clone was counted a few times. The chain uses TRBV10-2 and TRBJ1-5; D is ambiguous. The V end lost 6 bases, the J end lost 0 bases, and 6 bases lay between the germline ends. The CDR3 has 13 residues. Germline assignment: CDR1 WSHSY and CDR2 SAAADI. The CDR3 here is CASSGDSNQPQHF. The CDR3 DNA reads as TGCGCCAGCAGCGGCGATAGCAATCAGCCCCAGCATTTT.

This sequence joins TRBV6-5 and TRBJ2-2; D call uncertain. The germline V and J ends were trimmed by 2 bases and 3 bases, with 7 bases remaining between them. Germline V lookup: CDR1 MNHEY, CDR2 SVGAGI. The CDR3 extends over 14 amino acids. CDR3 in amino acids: CASSYAQDTGELFF. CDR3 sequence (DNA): TGTGCCAGCAGTTACGCCCAGGACACCGGGGAGCTGTTTTTT.

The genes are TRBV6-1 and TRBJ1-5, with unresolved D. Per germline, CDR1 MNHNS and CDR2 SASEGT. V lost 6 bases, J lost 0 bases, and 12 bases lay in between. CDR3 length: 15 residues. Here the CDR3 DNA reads TGTGCCAGCAGCCCCGGGTTAAATAGCAATCAGCCCCAGCATTTT. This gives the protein CASSPGLNSNQPQHF.

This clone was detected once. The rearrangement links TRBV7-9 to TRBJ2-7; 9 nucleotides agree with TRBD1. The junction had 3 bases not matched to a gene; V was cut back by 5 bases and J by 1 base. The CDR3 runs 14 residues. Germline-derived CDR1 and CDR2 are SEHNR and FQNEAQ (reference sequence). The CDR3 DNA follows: TGTGCCAGCAGCGCGGGACAGGGTTCCTACGAGCAGTACTTC. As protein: CASSAGQGSYEQYF. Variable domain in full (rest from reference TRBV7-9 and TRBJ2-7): DTGVSQNPRHKITKRGQNVTFRCDPISEHNRLYWYRQTLGQGPEFLTYFQNEAQLEKSRLLSDRFSAERPKGSFSTLEIQRTEQGDSAMYLCASSAGQGSYEQYFGPGTRLTVT.

CDR3: CASSPGDRLTGELFF. As DNA, the CDR3 is TGTGCCAGCAGCCCAGGGGACAGATTGACCGGGGAGCTGTTTTTT. The V call is TRBV7-2, the J call TRBJ2-2; TRBD1 aligns across 7 bases. After removal of 5 bases from V and 5 bases from J, the junction contained 8 bases not matched to a gene. Germline CDR1 SGHTA, CDR2 FQGNSA. This CDR3 has 15 residues.

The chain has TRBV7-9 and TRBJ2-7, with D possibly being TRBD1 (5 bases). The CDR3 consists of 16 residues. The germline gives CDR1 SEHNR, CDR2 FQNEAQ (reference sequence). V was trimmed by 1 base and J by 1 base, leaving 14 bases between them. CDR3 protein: CASSLEGGARSYEQYF. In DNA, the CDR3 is TGTGCCAGCAGCTTAGAGGGTGGGGCACGATCCTACGAGCAGTACTTC.

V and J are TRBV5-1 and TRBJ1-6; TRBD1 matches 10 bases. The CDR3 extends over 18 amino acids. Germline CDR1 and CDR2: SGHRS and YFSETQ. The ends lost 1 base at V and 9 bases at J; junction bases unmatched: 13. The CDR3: CASSLRLGQGTDISPLHF. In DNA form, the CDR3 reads TGCGCCAGCAGCTTGCGGTTGGGACAGGGGACGGACATTTCACCCCTCCACTTT.

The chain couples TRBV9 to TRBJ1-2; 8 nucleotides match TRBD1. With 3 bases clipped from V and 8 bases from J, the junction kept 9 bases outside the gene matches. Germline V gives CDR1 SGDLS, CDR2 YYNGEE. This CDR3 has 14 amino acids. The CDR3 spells CASSDTTGARGYTF. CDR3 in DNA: TGTGCCAGCAGCGACACGACAGGGGCACGGGGCTACACCTTC.

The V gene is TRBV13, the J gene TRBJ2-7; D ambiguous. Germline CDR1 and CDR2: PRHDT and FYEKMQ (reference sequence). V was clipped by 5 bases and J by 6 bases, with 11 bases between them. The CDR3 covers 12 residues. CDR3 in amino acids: CASSPDRTEQYF. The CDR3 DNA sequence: TGTGCCAGCAGCCCCGATCGGACCGAGCAGTACTTC.

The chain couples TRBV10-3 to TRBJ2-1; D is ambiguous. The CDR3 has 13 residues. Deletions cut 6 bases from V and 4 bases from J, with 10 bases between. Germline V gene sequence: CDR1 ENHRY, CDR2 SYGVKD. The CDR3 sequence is CAIRFDTYNEQFF. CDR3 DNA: TGTGCCATCAGATTTGACACGTACAATGAGCAGTTCTTC.

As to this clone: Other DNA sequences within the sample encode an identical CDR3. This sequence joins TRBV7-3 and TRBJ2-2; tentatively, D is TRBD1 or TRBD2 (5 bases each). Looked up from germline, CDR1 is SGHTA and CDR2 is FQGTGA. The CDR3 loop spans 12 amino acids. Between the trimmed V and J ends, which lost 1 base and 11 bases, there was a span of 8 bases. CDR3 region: CASSLSGGELFF. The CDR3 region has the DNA TGTGCCAGCAGCTTAAGTGGGGGTGAGCTGTTTTTT.

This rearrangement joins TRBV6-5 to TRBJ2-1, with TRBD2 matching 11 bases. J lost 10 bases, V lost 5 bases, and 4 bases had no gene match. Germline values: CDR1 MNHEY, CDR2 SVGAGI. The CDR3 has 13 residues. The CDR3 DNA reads TGTGCCAGCAGTAACCTAGCGGGGGGCGAGCAGTTCTTC. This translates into CASSNLAGGEQFF.

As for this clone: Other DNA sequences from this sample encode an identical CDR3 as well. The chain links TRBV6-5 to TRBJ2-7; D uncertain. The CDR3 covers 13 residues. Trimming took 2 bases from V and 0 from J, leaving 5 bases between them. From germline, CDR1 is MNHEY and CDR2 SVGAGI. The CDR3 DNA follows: TGTGCCAGCAGTTACGCTCCCTCCTACGAGCAGTACTTC. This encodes CASSYAPSYEQYF.

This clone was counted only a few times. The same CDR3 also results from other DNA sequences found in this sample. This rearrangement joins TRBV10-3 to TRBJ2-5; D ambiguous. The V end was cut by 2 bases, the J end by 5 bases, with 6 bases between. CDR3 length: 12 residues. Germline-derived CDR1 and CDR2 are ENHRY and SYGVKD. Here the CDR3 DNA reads TGTGCCATCAGTGAGGGTGGGGAGACCCAGTACTTC. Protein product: CAISEGGETQYF.

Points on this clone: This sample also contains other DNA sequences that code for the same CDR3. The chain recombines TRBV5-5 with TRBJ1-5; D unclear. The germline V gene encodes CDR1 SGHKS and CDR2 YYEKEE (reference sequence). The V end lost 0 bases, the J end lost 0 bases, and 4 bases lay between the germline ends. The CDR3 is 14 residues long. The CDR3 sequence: CASSLGVSNQPQHF. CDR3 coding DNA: TGTGCCAGCAGCTTGGGAGTTAGCAATCAGCCCCAGCATTTT.

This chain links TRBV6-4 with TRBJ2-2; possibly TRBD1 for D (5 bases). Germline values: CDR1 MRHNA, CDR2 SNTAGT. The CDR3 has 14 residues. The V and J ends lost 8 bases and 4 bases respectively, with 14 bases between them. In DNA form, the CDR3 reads TGTGCCAGCCGCGGCAGGGAAAGCACCGGGGAGCTGTTTTTT. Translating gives CASRGRESTGELFF.

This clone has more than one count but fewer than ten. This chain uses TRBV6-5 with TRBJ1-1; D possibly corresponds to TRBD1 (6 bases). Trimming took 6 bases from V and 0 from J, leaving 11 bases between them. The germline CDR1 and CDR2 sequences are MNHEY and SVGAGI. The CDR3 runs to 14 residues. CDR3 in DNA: TGTGCCAGCAGACAGGGTTTTATGAACACTGAAGCTTTCTTT. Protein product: CASRQGFMNTEAFF.

CDR3 DNA: TGTGCCAGCAGCAGTCGATCTGGAAGGACAGGGATCCGGGCCGGGGAGCTGTTTTTT. This encodes CASSSRSGRTGIRAGELFF. V usage is TRBV11-2 and J usage is TRBJ2-2; 8 bases match TRBD1. V trimming: 5 bases; J trimming: 6 bases; junction bases outside the gene matches: 20. This CDR3 has 19 amino acids. Germline-derived CDR1 and CDR2 are SGHAT and FQNNGV.

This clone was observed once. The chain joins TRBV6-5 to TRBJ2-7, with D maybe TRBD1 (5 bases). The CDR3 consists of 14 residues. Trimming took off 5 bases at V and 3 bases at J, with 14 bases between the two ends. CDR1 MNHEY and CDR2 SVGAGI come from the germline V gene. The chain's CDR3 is CASSAGQVLYEQYF. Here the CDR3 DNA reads TGTGCCAGCAGTGCAGGACAAGTCCTCTACGAGCAGTACTTC.